The clone carrying this TCR beta chain has more than one count but fewer than ten. Antigen: not known. TCRdb re-derived calls from the reads in MiXCR, one entry per CDR3 protein. The data show about 340,000 distinct CDR3 sequences, 25% to 30% seen once. This sample stems from a study of T cell repertoires in cytomegalovirus infection. Turning to the study itself: Peptides in the study included HLA-C-restricted and HLA-B-restricted CMV epitopes. TCR beta signatures that were public indicated CMV infection and matching HLA type. Findings of the study overall: Clonotypes of TCR beta that were HLA-C-restricted and CMV-specific dominated the ex vivo response.

This CDR3 region has 14 residues. Germline loops: CDR1 MDHEN, CDR2 SYDVKM. With 5 bases removed from V and 7 bases from J, the gap between germline ends came to 18 bases. The chain employs TRBV28 and TRBJ2-7; D is uncertain. The clonotype originates from a human donor in good health (CMV status not recorded). Some clones in this sample may be carry-over from other donors' samples. The source was cultured PBMCs, collected from culture after CMV antigen stimulation. DNA of the CDR3: TGTGCCAGCAGTAGGCACGGGCGGCGCGGAGAGCAGTACTTC. Its protein product is CASSRHGRRGEQYF.